This T cell receptor (beta chain) was recovered during a study of T cell responses to AZD1222 COVID-19 vaccine. As regards this clone: Its antigen remains unknown.

Clones were sequenced by immunoSEQ multiplex PCR, and TCRdb holds only the in-frame ones, with some missing. The sample has 200,000 or so clones, about 93% seen once. Findings and caveats of the study: Mapped onto spike, vaccine-associated CD4 TCRs spanned it and were dominant at 160-218 and 743-854. Without day 14 samples, only post-peak T cell repertoires were studied.

The TCR was taken from an adult in good health. The material sequenced was peripheral blood, taken on day 0 of MenACWY control vaccination.

CDR3 region: CASSPSASRMGETQYF. The DNA for the CDR3 is TGTGCCAGCAGCCCTTCTGCTTCTCGAATGGGAGAGACCCAGTACTTC. The rearrangement joins TRBV7-2 to TRBJ2-5, with D unclear. Germline CDR1 SGHTA, CDR2 FQGNSA. Between the trimmed V and J ends, which lost 5 bases and 4 bases, there was a span of 20 bases. CDR3 length equals 16 residues. The full variable domain, its missing parts supplied by reference TRBV7-2 and TRBJ2-5, is GAGVSQSPSNKVTEKGKDVELRCDPISGHTALYWYRQSLGQGLEFLIYFQGNSAPDKSGLPSDRFSAERTGGSVSTLTIQRTQQEDSAVYLCASSPSASRMGETQYFGPGTRLLVL.